Given below is one T cell receptor beta chain in context. Germline V gene data show CDR1 as WSHSY and CDR2 as SAAADI. Trimming cost V 2 bases and J 7 bases, with 9 bases left between them. The CDR3 contains 14 residues. The data are from a study of blood T cell repertoires in COVID-19. The table came from immunoSEQ multiplex PCR; TCRdb's copy has only in-frame clones and leaves some out. The sample holds around 180,000 clones, roughly 81% seen once. The clonotype was recovered from a woman older than 75 with COVID-19, enrolled during active disease. The rearrangement joins TRBV10-2 to TRBJ1-6; maybe TRBD1 (6 bases). The specimen sequenced was peripheral blood. CDR3 residues: CASSEAGGNSPLHF. The CDR3 DNA follows: TGCGCCAGCAGTGAGGCTGGGGGCAATTCACCCCTCCACTTT.